What follows is one TCR beta chain and its context. The data stem from a study of blood T cells in healthy people across ages. Then a second PCR, running about 7 to 11 cycles, was carried out with a sample-barcoded 5' primer and a J-beta primer mix. TCRdb recomputed calls from the 5' RACE reads with MiXCR, one row per CDR3 protein. Of 760,000 or so distinct CDR3 sequences in the sample, about 25% were seen once. This CDR3 has 16 amino acids. Germline V gene lookup returns CDR1 MDHEN and CDR2 SYDVKM. The junction had 13 bases not matched to a gene; V was cut back by 4 bases and J by 5 bases. These data were also reused for a study on T cells of mothers and their children. This second report adds: All extracted RNA went into cDNA synthesis, around 1.4 ug per 15 ul.

This rearrangement joins TRBV28 to TRBJ2-7; 8 bases align to TRBD1. This sequence originates from a boy aged 5-17 years in good health. The sample taken for sequencing was blood. The chain's CDR3 is CASSYFGQGAHDEQYF. The CDR3 DNA reads TGTGCCAGCAGTTATTTCGGACAGGGTGCTCATGACGAGCAGTACTTC.